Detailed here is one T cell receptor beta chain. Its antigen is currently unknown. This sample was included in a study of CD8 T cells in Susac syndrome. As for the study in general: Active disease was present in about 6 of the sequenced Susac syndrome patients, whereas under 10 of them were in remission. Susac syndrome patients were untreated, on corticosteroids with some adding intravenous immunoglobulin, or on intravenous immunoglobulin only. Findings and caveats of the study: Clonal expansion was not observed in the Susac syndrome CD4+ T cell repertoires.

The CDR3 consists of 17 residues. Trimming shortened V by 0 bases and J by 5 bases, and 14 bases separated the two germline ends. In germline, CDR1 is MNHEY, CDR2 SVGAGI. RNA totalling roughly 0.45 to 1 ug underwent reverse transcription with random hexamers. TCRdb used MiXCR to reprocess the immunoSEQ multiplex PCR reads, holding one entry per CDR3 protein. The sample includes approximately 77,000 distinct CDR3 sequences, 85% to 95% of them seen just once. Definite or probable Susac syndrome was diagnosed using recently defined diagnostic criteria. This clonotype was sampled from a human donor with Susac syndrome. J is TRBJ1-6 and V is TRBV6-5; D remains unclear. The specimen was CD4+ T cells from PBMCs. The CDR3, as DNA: TGTGCCAGCAGTTACTCGAGTCGCGGCCAGAATAATTCACCCCTCCACTTT. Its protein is CASSYSSRGQNNSPLHF.